This T cell receptor (beta chain) was identified during a study of control samples from healthy donors and cancer patients. Here immunoSEQ multiplex PCR was the method, and the copy in TCRdb shows in-frame clones only, minus some. Of over 70,000 clones listed, roughly nine tenths were seen once; the top ten hold about 10%. The CDR3 has 15 amino acids. CDR1 is MDHEN and CDR2 is SYDVKM in the germline V gene. V was shortened by 4 bases and J by 0 bases, with 10 bases between the two germline ends. The clonotype comes from a woman between 50 and 59 years old with colorectal cancer. The sample was PBMCs. V usage is TRBV28 and J usage is TRBJ2-4; perhaps TRBD1 as D (6 bases). The CDR3, as DNA: TGTGCCAGCAGTTCCCAGGGGCTAGCCAAAAACATTCAGTACTTC. Amino acids: CASSSQGLAKNIQYF.